This entry lists 27 T cell receptor beta chains sequenced from one sample in a study of shared clonotypes between healthy human individuals. Here immunoSEQ multiplex PCR was the method, and the copy in TCRdb shows in-frame clones only, minus some. The sample has more than 2 million clones; roughly 96% are singletons. The sequenced sample consisted of naive CD4+ T cells sorted from blood. The subset here: CD45RA+ positively selected. The receptors originated from a man younger than 35 in good health.

V and J are TRBV6-1 and TRBJ2-7; D is perhaps TRBD2 (6 bases). The germline CDR1 and CDR2 sequences are MNHNS and SASEGT. Between the trimmed V and J ends, which lost 5 bases and 3 bases, there was a span of 17 bases. The CDR3 has 15 residues. The CDR3 DNA reads TGTGCCAGCAGTCTCTCGGAGGGGATGATCTACGAGCAGTACTTC. This sequence encodes CASSLSEGMIYEQYF.

The V call is TRBV28, the J call TRBJ2-4, with D perhaps TRBD1 or TRBD2 (5 bases each). The germline gives CDR1 MDHEN, CDR2 SYDVKM. The V end was cut by 5 bases, the J end by 9 bases, with 17 bases between. The CDR3 has 14 residues. CDR3 DNA sequence: TGTGCCAGCAGTACCGGGACCACAAAAGGCATTCAGTACTTC. Translating gives CASSTGTTKGIQYF.

The DNA for the CDR3 is TGTGCCTGGAGTGTACTGGGACGAAATAATTCACCCCTCCACTTT. It specifies CAWSVLGRNNSPLHF. The rearrangement links TRBV30 to TRBJ1-6, with a tentative D call TRBD1 (5 bases). Germline CDR1 and CDR2: GTSNPN and SVGIG (reference sequence). V lost 0 bases and J lost 5, with 11 bases in between. The CDR3 runs 15 residues.

In the case of this clone: Within the sample, other DNA sequences also encode this same CDR3. The chain links TRBV7-9 to TRBJ2-7; no definite D call. Trimming pared 3 bases from V and 0 bases from J, leaving 6 bases between. The germline V gene encodes CDR1 SEHNR and CDR2 FQNEAQ (reference sequence). CDR3 length: 13 amino acids. The CDR3 region is CASSLSSSYEQYF. The CDR3 DNA follows: TGTGCCAGCAGCTTGTCCAGCTCCTACGAGCAGTACTTC.

V gene TRBV13 combines with J gene TRBJ2-7; TRBD2 matches 12 bases. V gave up 1 base and J gave up 5 bases; unmatched junction bases: 6. CDR3 length: 16 residues. Germline lookup yields CDR1 PRHDT and CDR2 FYEKMQ (reference sequence). The CDR3 sequence is CASSLVRTSGKHEQYF. The CDR3 DNA follows: TGTGCCAGCAGCTTAGTCAGGACTAGCGGGAAGCACGAGCAGTACTTC.

V and J are TRBV7-2 and TRBJ2-1; 8 bases are a match to TRBD2. Germline V gene lookup returns CDR1 SGHTA and CDR2 FQGNSA. Trimming cost V 6 bases and J 7 bases; bases outside gene matches: 5. The CDR3 length is 13 residues. CDR3: CASRVAGSNEQFF. The CDR3 nucleotides read TGTGCCAGCAGGGTAGCGGGAAGTAATGAGCAGTTCTTC.

The chain recombines TRBV5-4 with TRBJ1-1; a weak D match, TRBD1 (6 bases). The CDR3 runs 17 residues. V was shortened by 4 bases and J by 1 base, with 20 bases between the two germline ends. The germline CDR1 and CDR2 sequences are SGHNT and YYREEE (reference sequence). The CDR3 region is CASSTRWGQGRNTEAFF. In DNA, the CDR3 is TGTGCCAGCAGCACACGTTGGGGACAAGGGAGGAACACTGAAGCTTTCTTT.

The chain has TRBV10-3 and TRBJ2-3; 10 nucleotides line up with TRBD2. This CDR3 region has 15 residues. CDR1 is ENHRY and CDR2 is SYGVKD in the germline V gene. V lost 4 bases and J lost 4; bases outside the gene matches: 5. This CDR3 reads CAISGWTSGSDTQYF. The CDR3 nucleotides are TGTGCCATCAGTGGTTGGACTAGCGGATCAGATACGCAGTATTTT.

The chain has TRBV6-1 and TRBJ1-2, with TRBD1 matching over 8 bases. CDR3 length equals 12 residues. The J segment lost 7 bases and the V segment lost 9 bases, leaving 7 bases of the junction unmatched. The germline CDR1 and CDR2 sequences are MNHNS and SASEGT. CDR3 amino acids: CASQGARFGYTF. CDR3 bases: TGTGCCAGTCAGGGGGCTCGGTTTGGCTACACCTTC.

The chain recombines TRBV2 with TRBJ1-5; TRBD1 agrees at 7 bases. The CDR3 contains 14 residues. Looked up from germline, CDR1 is SNHLY and CDR2 is FYNNEI. J was trimmed by 2 bases and V by 8 bases; bases with no gene match: 6. Here the CDR3 DNA reads TGTGCCAGCTGTGGGGACAGCGGCAATCAGCCCCAGCATTTT. Protein product: CASCGDSGNQPQHF.

The gene calls are TRBV2 and TRBJ2-6; TRBD1 might be the D (5 bases). CDR1 is SNHLY, CDR2 FYNNEI, per germline. The CDR3 sequence is 14 residues long. Deletions cut 1 base from V and 8 bases from J, with 9 bases between. The CDR3 loop reads CASSEGVGPNVLTF. CDR3 nucleotide sequence: TGTGCCAGCAGTGAAGGTGTGGGGCCCAACGTCCTGACTTTC. Supplemented by reference TRBV2 and TRBJ2-6, the full variable domain reads EPEVTQTPSHQVTQMGQEVILRCVPISNHLYFYWYRQILGQKVEFLVSFYNNEISEKSEIFDDQFSVERPDGSNFTLKIRSTKLEDSAMYFCASSEGVGPNVLTFGAGSRLTVL.

V is TRBV5-4 and J is TRBJ2-1; perhaps TRBD2 as D (6 bases). Trimming took 4 bases from V and 0 from J, leaving 17 bases between them. The CDR3 extends over 17 amino acids. The germline CDR1 and CDR2 sequences are SGHNT and YYREEE (reference sequence). The CDR3 is CASSALGGDRSYNEQFF. The CDR3 bases are TGTGCCAGCAGCGCGCTGGGAGGAGACCGCTCCTACAATGAGCAGTTCTTC.

About this clone itself: The sample contains more than one DNA sequence encoding this CDR3. The CDR3, as DNA: TGCGCCAGCAGCTTGCCAGGTTCTGGAAACACCATATATTTT. This sequence encodes CASSLPGSGNTIYF. The chain recombines TRBV5-1 with TRBJ1-3, with D uncertain. The CDR3 runs 14 residues. Trimming took off 1 base at V and 1 base at J, with 6 bases between the two ends. Per germline, CDR1 SGHRS and CDR2 YFSETQ.

The genes are TRBV10-3 and TRBJ2-7; D perhaps matches TRBD1 (6 bases). Per the germline V gene, CDR1 is ENHRY and CDR2 is SYGVKD. This CDR3 spans 13 amino acids. Between the trimmed V and J ends, which lost 4 bases and 2 bases, there was a span of 9 bases. CDR3 sequence (DNA): TGTGCCATCAGTGGGGGGCCCACCTACGAGCAGTACTTC. This codes for CAISGGPTYEQYF.

The gene calls are TRBV30 and TRBJ2-3; the match to TRBD2 covers 7 bases. The trim removed 2 bases at V and 6 bases at J, leaving 5 bases unmatched. This CDR3 contains 13 residues. Germline V gene lookup returns CDR1 GTSNPN and CDR2 SVGIG (reference sequence). The chain's CDR3 is CAWSSAGADTQYF. The DNA of the CDR3 is TGTGCCTGGAGTTCCGCGGGAGCCGATACGCAGTATTTT. Full variable domain (outside the CDR3, taken from reference TRBV30 and TRBJ2-3): SQTIHQWPATLVQPVGSPLSLECTVEGTSNPNLYWYRQAAGRGLQLLFYSVGIGQISSEVPQNLSASRPQDRQFILSSKKLLLSDSGFYLCAWSSAGADTQYFGPGTRLTVL.

The chain couples TRBV11-2 to TRBJ2-5; either TRBD1 or TRBD2 may fit D (5 bases each). V shed 4 bases and J shed 3 bases, with 9 bases lying between them. This CDR3 spans 13 amino acids. Germline V gene lookup returns CDR1 SGHAT and CDR2 FQNNGV. The CDR3 reads CASSSGTKETQYF. CDR3 DNA sequence: TGTGCCAGCAGCTCGGGGACCAAAGAGACCCAGTACTTC.

The chain has TRBV4-1 and TRBJ2-7, with TRBD2 as a possible D gene (5 bases). There are 16 residues in the CDR3. V was cut by 0 bases and J by 0 bases, with 12 bases left in between. Germline V gene lookup returns CDR1 MGHRA and CDR2 YSYEKL. CDR3 sequence: CASSQDDGVISYEQYF. For the CDR3, the DNA is TGCGCCAGCAGCCAAGATGACGGGGTTATCTCCTACGAGCAGTACTTC.

This CDR3 reads CASSLWGTSTYEQYF. The DNA for the CDR3 is TGCGCCAGCAGCTTGTGGGGGACTAGCACCTACGAGCAGTACTTC. This chain links TRBV5-1 with TRBJ2-7; TRBD2 matches at 9 bases. The germline gives CDR1 SGHRS, CDR2 YFSETQ. This CDR3 is 15 amino acids long. Germline trimming cut 1 base from V and 2 bases from J; bases unmatched to any gene: 4.

V is TRBV28 and J is TRBJ2-1, with TRBD2 matching over 15 bases. The J segment lost 0 bases and the V segment lost 6 bases, leaving 3 bases of the junction unmatched. The CDR3 totals 17 residues. Germline V CDR1 and CDR2: MDHEN, SYDVKM. The CDR3 here is CASRGLAGGSSYNEQFF. In nucleotides, the CDR3 is TGTGCCAGCAGGGGACTAGCGGGGGGAAGCTCCTACAATGAGCAGTTCTTC.

The chain carries TRBV6-5 and TRBJ1-6; D gene ambiguous. Trimming left V 2 bases short and J 13 bases short, with 9 bases between. The CDR3 is made up of 12 amino acids. Germline lookup yields CDR1 MNHEY and CDR2 SVGAGI. The CDR3 loop reads CASSYGGGPLHF. The DNA for the CDR3 is TGTGCCAGCAGTTACGGAGGTGGCCCCCTCCACTTT.

The V and J genes are TRBV6-5 and TRBJ1-6; D may be TRBD1 (5 bases). The CDR3 extends over 13 amino acids. In germline, CDR1 is MNHEY, CDR2 SVGAGI. With 6 bases removed from V and 10 bases from J, the gap between germline ends came to 13 bases. The CDR3 DNA reads TGTGCCAGCAGCAGGGCCCCGGAATCACCCCTCCACTTT. It translates to CASSRAPESPLHF.

The rearrangement joins TRBV9 to TRBJ2-1; D possibly corresponds to TRBD1 (5 bases). The CDR3 is 14 residues long. V shed 3 bases and J shed 2 bases, with 9 bases lying between them. Germline-derived CDR1 and CDR2 are SGDLS and YYNGEE. The CDR3 loop is CASSGGPAYNEQFF. The CDR3 DNA follows: TGTGCCAGCAGCGGGGGCCCTGCCTACAATGAGCAGTTCTTC. The complete variable domain, with remaining parts taken from reference TRBV9 and TRBJ2-1, reads DSGVTQTPKHLITATGQRVTLRCSPRSGDLSVYWYQQSLDQGLQFLIQYYNGEERAKGNILERFSAQQFPDLHSELNLSSLELGDSALYFCASSGGPAYNEQFFGPGTRLTVL.

This chain uses TRBV11-2 with TRBJ2-2; 13 nucleotides align to TRBD2. The CDR3 runs to 18 residues. The germline CDR1 and CDR2 sequences are SGHAT and FQNNGV. Losses at the gene ends were 3 bases for V and 3 bases for J; bases not matched to a gene: 7. The CDR3 loop reads CASSFPGTSGADTGELFF. The CDR3 DNA reads TGTGCCAGCAGCTTCCCCGGGACTAGCGGGGCGGACACCGGGGAGCTGTTTTTT.

The rearrangement joins TRBV6-6 to TRBJ2-7; a possible D gene is TRBD2 (5 bases). The CDR3 spans 15 residues. Between the trimmed V and J ends, which lost 2 bases and 2 bases, there was a span of 13 bases. CDR1 MNHNY and CDR2 SVGAGI come from the germline V gene (reference sequence). The CDR3 protein is CASSYDFGSAYEQYF. For the CDR3, the DNA is TGTGCCAGCAGTTACGACTTTGGGAGCGCCTACGAGCAGTACTTC.

The gene calls are TRBV5-1 and TRBJ1-1; no firm D call. Between the trimmed V and J ends, which lost 3 bases and 1 base, there was a span of 13 bases. The CDR3 sequence is 15 residues long. Germline-derived CDR1 and CDR2 are SGHRS and YFSETQ. The CDR3 is CASSSDPPGNTEAFF. In DNA form, the CDR3 reads TGCGCCAGCAGCTCCGACCCCCCGGGGAACACTGAAGCTTTCTTT.

The rearrangement joins TRBV30 to TRBJ2-2; maybe TRBD1 (5 bases). V lost 6 bases and J 0 bases, leaving 14 bases between the germline ends. From germline, CDR1 is GTSNPN and CDR2 SVGIG (reference sequence). The CDR3 loop spans 15 amino acids. This CDR3 is CACSYRLTNTGELFF. In nucleotides, the CDR3 is TGTGCCTGCTCATACAGGCTTACGAACACCGGGGAGCTGTTTTTT.

The V call is TRBV13, the J call TRBJ2-7; 8 bases agree with TRBD2. Per germline, CDR1 PRHDT and CDR2 FYEKMQ (reference sequence). This CDR3 region has 16 residues. The V segment lost 5 bases and the J segment 1 base; nucleotides outside the gene matches: 10. The CDR3 sequence is CASSPPGSGTSYEQYF. CDR3 DNA: TGTGCCAGCAGCCCGCCGGGTAGCGGGACGTCCTACGAGCAGTACTTC.